This TCR beta chain derives from a study of shared clonotypes between healthy human individuals. Regarding the study as a whole: The sampled material consisted only of blood, and tissue repertoires are likely to differ. Naive subsets, compared against memory subsets, generally had larger estimated richness values.

The CDR3 sequence is 14 residues long. CDR1 MGHDK and CDR2 SYGVNS come from the germline V gene. With 6 bases removed from V and 0 bases from J, the gap between germline ends came to 11 bases. Sorted-subset replicate PCR reactions were performed with roughly 200 ng DNA, corresponding to some 32,000 T cell genomes. Assay: immunoSEQ multiplex PCR; the TCRdb copy retains only in-frame clones and omits some. The sample includes 2 million to 2.5 million clones, about 95% of them seen just once. A word on this clone: The antigen is undetermined.

CD45RO-negative, CCR7-selected cells formed the naive CD8 fraction, which excluded terminally differentiated effector memory CD45RA+ cells. Sequences were obtained from naive CD8+ T cells sorted from blood. V usage is TRBV25-1 and J usage is TRBJ2-5; possible D gene TRBD2, 6 bases. This TCR derives from a man between 18 and 35 years old in good health. The CDR3 nucleotides are TGTGCCAGCAGCGATCGGGAGTACCAAGAGACCCAGTACTTC. This codes for CASSDREYQETQYF. The complete variable domain, with remaining parts taken from reference TRBV25-1 and TRBJ2-5, reads EADIYQTPRYLVIGTGKKITLECSQTMGHDKMYWYQQDPGMELHLIHYSYGVNSTEKGDLSSESTVSRIRTEHFPLTLESARPSHTSQYLCASSDREYQETQYFGPGTRLLVL.